This T cell receptor (beta chain) was obtained from a study of cytomegalovirus exposure and HLA in healthy donors. In the study overall: The 650 to 850 first-cohort repertoires and the roughly 120 validation repertoires shared the same platform, a later analysis reported. Findings and limits, study-wide: For most TCR sequences rarity was the rule, although some public TCRs occurred in many donors.

Repertoires were generated with immunoSEQ multiplex PCR, while TCRdb's copy carries only in-frame clones and drops some. The repertoire holds fewer than 250,000 clones, approximately 87% seen once, with around 5.5% in the top ten. In this sample, this clone turned up a few times. The antigen remains unidentified. CDR3 length: 16 residues. Germline V gives CDR1 KGHSH, CDR2 LQKENI. Trimming cost V 0 bases and J 3 bases; bases outside gene matches: 1. V usage is TRBV18 and J usage is TRBJ2-2; 10 bases line up with TRBD1. The sequenced material came from PBMCs. This receptor was identified in a woman younger than 30 in good health and CMV-seronegative. The CDR3 DNA is TGTGCCAGCTCACCACCCGGACAGGGGGACACCGGGGAGCTGTTTTTT. Encoded protein: CASSPPGQGDTGELFF.